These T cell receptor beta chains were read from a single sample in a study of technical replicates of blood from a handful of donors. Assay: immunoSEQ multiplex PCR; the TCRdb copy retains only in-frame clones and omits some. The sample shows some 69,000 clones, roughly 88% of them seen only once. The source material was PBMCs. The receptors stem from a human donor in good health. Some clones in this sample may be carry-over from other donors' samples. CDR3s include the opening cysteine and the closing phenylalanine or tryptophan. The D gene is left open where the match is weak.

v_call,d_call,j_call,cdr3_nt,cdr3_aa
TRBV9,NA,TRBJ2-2,TGTGCCAGCAGCGTAGATATCGGGGAGCTGTTTTTT,CASSVDIGELFF
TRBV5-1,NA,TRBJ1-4,TGCGCCAGCAGCCCGGGGGTCGGGGGGGAAAAACTGTTTTTT,CASSPGVGGEKLFF
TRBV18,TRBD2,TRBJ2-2,TGTGCCAGCTCGCAGACTAGCGGCAACACCGGGGAGCTGTTTTTT,CASSQTSGNTGELFF
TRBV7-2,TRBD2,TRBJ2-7,TGTGCCAGCAGCTTATCGGGACTAGCGGGAAGCTACGAGCAGTACTTC,CASSLSGLAGSYEQYF
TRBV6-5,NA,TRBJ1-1,TGTGCCAGCAGTTACGGAGGGTTATATGGAGGGACTGAAGCTTTCTTT,CASSYGGLYGGTEAFF
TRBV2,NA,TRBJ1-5,TGTGCCAGCAGTACAGGGAACAATCAGCCCCAGCATTTT,CASSTGNNQPQHF
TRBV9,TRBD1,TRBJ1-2,TGTGCCAGCAGCACCCAAGCGACAGGGGCCTATGGCTACACCTTC,CASSTQATGAYGYTF
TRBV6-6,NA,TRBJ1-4,TGTGCCAGCCGGGGGGGGGAAAAACTGTTTTTT,CASRGGEKLFF
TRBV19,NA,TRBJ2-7,TGTGCCAGTAGTAGCAGGGGTAATCCCTCCTACGAGCAGTACTTC,CASSSRGNPSYEQYF
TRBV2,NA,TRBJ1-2,TGTGCCAGCAGTTTGCGGCAGCCCTTGGGTGGCTACACCTTC,CASSLRQPLGGYTF
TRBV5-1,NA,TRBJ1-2,TGCGCCAGCAGCACCGGGGAACCAGTTTATGGCTACACCTTC,CASSTGEPVYGYTF
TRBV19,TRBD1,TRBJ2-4,TGTGCCAGTGGAACAGGGGCCCCTCTAAACATTCAGTACTTC,CASGTGAPLNIQYF
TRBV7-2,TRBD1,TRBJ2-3,TGTGCCAGCAGCCAGGGACAGGGATTCACAGATACGCAGTATTTT,CASSQGQGFTDTQYF
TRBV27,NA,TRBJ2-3,TGTGCCAGCAGTTTATCGGAGGTCGGCAGGTCAGGAGATACGCAGTATTTT,CASSLSEVGRSGDTQYF
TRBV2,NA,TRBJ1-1,TGTGCCAGTAAAAACGGACAGAACACTGAAGCTTTCTTT,CASKNGQNTEAFF
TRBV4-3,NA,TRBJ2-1,TGCGCCAGCAGCCAAGACAACCAGGGAACGGTTGGTGAGCAGTTCTTC,CASSQDNQGTVGEQFF